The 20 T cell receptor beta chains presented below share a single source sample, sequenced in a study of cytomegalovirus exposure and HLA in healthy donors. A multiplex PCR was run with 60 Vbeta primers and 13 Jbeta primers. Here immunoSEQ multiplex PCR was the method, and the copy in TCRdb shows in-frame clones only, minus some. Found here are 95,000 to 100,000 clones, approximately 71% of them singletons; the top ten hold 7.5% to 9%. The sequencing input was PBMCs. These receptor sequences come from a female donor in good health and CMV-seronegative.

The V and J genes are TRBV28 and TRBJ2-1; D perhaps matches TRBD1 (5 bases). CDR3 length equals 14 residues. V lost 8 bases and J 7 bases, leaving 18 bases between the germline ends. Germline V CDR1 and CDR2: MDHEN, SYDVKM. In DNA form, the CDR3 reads TGTGCCAGCGGCTCGGGCAGGGTAGGGAATGAGCAGTTCTTC. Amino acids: CASGSGRVGNEQFF.

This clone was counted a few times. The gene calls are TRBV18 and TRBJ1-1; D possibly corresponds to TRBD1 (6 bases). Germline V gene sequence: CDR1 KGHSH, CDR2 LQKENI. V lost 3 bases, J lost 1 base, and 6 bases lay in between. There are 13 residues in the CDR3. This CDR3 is CASSPGQNTEAFF. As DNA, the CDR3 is TGTGCCAGCTCACCGGGACAGAACACTGAAGCTTTCTTT.

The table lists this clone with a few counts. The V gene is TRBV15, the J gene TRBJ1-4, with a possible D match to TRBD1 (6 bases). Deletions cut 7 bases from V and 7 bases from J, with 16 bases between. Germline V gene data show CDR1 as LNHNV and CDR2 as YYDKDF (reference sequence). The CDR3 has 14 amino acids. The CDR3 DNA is TGTGCCACCAAAAAGGGGGTGAAAGGTGAAAAACTGTTTTTT. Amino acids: CATKKGVKGEKLFF. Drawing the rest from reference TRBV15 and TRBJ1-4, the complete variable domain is DAMVIQNPRYQVTQFGKPVTLSCSQTLNHNVMYWYQQKSSQAPKLLFHYYDKDFNNEADTPDNFQSRRPNTSFCFLDIRSPGLGDTAMYLCATKKGVKGEKLFFGSGTQLSVL.

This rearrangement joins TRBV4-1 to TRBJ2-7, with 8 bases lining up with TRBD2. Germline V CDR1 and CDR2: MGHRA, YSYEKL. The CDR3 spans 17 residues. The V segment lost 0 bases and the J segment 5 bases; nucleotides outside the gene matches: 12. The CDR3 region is CASSQDRSGRGTDEQYF. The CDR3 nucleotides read TGCGCCAGCAGCCAAGATAGAAGCGGGAGAGGTACGGACGAGCAGTACTTC.

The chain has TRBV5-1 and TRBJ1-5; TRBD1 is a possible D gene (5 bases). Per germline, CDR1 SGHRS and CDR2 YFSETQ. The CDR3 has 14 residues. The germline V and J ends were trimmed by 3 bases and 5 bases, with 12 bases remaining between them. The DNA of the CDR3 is TGCGCCAGCAGCTCGGAGTCGGGGGATCAGCCCCAGCATTTT. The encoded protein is CASSSESGDQPQHF. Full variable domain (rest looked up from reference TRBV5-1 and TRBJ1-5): KAGVTQTPRYLIKTRGQQVTLSCSPISGHRSVSWYQQTPGQGLQFLFEYFSETQRNKGNFPGRFSGRQFSNSRSEMNVSTLELGDSALYLCASSSESGDQPQHFGDGTRLSIL.

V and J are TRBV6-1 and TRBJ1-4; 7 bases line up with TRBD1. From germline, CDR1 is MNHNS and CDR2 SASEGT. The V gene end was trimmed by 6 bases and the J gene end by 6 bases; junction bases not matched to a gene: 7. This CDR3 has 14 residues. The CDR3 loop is CASRTGTDHEKLFF. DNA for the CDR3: TGTGCCAGCAGGACCGGGACAGACCATGAAAAACTGTTTTTT.

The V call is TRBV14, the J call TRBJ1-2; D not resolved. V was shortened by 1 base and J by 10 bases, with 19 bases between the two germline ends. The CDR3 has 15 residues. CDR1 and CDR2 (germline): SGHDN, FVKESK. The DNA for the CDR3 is TGTGCCAGCAGCCAAGGACGATCCGTAGGGCGGGACTACACCTTC. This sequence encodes CASSQGRSVGRDYTF. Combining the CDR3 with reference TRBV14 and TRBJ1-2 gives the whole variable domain EAGVTQFPSHSVIEKGQTVTLRCDPISGHDNLYWYRRVMGKEIKFLLHFVKESKQDESGMPNNRFLAERTGGTYSTLKVQPAELEDSGVYFCASSQGRSVGRDYTFGSGTRLTVV.

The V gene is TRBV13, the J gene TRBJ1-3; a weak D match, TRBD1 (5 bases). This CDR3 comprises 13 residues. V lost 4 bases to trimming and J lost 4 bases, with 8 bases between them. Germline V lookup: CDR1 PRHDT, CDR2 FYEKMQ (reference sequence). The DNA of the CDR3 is TGTGCCAGCAGCTGGACAACCGGAAACACCATATATTTT. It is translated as CASSWTTGNTIYF.

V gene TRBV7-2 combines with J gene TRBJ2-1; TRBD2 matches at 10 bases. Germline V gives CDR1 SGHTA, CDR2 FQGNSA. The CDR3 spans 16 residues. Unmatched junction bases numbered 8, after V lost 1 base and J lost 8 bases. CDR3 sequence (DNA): TGTGCCAGCAGCTTAGGGATAGCGGGGGGTCTCGATGAGCAGTTCTTC. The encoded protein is CASSLGIAGGLDEQFF.

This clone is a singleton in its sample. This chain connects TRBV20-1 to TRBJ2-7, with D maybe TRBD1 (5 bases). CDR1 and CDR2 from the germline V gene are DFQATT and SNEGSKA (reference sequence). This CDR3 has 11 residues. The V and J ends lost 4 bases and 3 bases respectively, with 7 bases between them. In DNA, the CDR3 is TGCAGTGCTACGGACAACTACGAGCAGTACTTC. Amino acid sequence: CSATDNYEQYF.

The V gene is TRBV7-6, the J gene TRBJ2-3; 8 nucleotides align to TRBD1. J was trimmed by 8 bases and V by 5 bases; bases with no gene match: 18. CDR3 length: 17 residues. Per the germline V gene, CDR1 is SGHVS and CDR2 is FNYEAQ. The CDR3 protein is CASSGLTGDANSVTQYF. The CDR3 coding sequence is TGTGCCAGCAGCGGACTGACAGGGGACGCAAACTCGGTTACGCAGTATTTT. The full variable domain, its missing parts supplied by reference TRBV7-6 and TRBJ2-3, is GAGVSQSPRYKVTKRGQDVALRCDPISGHVSLYWYRQALGQGPEFLTYFNYEAQQDKSGLPNDRFSAERPEGSISTLTIQRTEQRDSAMYRCASSGLTGDANSVTQYFGPGTRLTVL.

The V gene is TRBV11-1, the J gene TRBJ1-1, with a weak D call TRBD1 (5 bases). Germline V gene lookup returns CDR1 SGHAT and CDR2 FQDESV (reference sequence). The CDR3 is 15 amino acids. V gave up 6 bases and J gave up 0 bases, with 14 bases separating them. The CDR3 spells CASRPDGGMNTEAFF. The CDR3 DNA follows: TGTGCCAGCAGACCTGACGGGGGAATGAACACTGAAGCTTTCTTT.

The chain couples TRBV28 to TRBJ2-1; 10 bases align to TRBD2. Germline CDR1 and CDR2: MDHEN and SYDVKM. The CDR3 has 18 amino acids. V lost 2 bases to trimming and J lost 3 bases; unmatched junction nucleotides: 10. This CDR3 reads CASSLPLGLAEDYNEQFF. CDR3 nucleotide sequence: TGTGCCAGCAGTTTACCCCTCGGACTAGCGGAGGACTACAATGAGCAGTTCTTC.

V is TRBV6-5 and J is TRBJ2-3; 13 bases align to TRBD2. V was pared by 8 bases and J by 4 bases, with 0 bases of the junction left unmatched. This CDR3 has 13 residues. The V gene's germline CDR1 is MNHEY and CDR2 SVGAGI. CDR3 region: CASGLAGADTQYF. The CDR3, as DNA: TGTGCCAGCGGACTAGCGGGAGCAGATACGCAGTATTTT.

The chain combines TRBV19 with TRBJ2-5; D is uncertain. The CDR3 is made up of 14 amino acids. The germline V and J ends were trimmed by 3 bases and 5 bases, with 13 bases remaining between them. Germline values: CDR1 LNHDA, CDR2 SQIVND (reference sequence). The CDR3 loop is CASSIVGSGETQYF. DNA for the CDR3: TGTGCCAGTAGTATTGTCGGATCCGGGGAGACCCAGTACTTC.

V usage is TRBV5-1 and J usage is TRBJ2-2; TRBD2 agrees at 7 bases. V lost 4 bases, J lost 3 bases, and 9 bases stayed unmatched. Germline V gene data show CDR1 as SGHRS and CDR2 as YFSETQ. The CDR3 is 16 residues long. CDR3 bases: TGCGCCAGCAGCCCCCAGTTGCTAGCGGACACCGGGGAGCTGTTTTTT. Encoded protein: CASSPQLLADTGELFF.

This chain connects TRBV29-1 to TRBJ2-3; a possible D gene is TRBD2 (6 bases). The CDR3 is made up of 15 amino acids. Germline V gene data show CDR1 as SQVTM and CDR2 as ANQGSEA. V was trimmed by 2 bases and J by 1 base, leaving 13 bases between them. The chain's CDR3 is CSVELGEDRTDTQYF. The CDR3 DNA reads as TGCAGCGTTGAATTGGGGGAGGATCGCACAGATACGCAGTATTTT.

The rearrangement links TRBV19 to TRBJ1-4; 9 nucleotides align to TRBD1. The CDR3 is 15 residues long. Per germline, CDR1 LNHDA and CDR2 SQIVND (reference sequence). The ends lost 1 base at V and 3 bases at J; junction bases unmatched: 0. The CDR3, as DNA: TGTGCCAGTAGTATAGGACAGGGGGCTAATGAAAAACTGTTTTTT. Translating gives CASSIGQGANEKLFF. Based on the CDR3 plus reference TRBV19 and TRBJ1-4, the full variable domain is DGGITQSPKYLFRKEGQNVTLSCEQNLNHDAMYWYRQDPGQGLRLIYYSQIVNDFQKGDIAEGYSVSREKKESFPLTVTSAQKNPTAFYLCASSIGQGANEKLFFGSGTQLSVL.

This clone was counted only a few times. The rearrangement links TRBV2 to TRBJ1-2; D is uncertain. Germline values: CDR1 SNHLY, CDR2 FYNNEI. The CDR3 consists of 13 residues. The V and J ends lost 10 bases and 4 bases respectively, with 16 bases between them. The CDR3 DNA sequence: TGTGCCATCGCCGGGATTTCGGGCTATGGCTACACCTTC. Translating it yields CAIAGISGYGYTF.

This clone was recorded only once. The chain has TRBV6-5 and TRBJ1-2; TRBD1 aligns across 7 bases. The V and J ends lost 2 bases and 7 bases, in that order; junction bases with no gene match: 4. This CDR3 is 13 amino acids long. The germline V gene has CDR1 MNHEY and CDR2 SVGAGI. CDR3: CASSYTTGTGYTF. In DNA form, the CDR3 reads TGTGCCAGCAGTTACACGACAGGGACTGGCTACACCTTC.